Shown below are 26 T cell receptor beta chains from a single sample sequenced in a study of identical twins. A single record per CDR3 protein comes from TCRdb applying MiXCR to the 5' RACE reads. Altogether around 1.7 million distinct CDR3 sequences are present, around 33% being singletons, with the ten largest covering 0.25% to 0.3%. The sample consisted of cord blood. The receptors here all came from a newborn girl in good health.

The chain employs TRBV10-3 and TRBJ1-6; 7 nucleotides agree with TRBD1. With 0 bases clipped from V and 6 bases from J, the junction kept 2 bases outside the gene matches. Germline loops: CDR1 ENHRY, CDR2 SYGVKD. The CDR3 covers 15 residues. In DNA, the CDR3 is TGTGCCATCAGTGAGTCGGGGGACAGTAATTCACCCCTCCACTTT. Translated, it gives CAISESGDSNSPLHF.

This clonotype was counted only a few times. The V call is TRBV5-1, the J call TRBJ2-1, with 11 bases matching TRBD2. This CDR3 is built from 17 residues. After removal of 0 bases from V and 8 bases from J, the junction contained 10 bases not matched to a gene. Germline loops: CDR1 SGHRS, CDR2 YFSETQ. The CDR3 bases are TGCGCCAGCAGCTTGGTCCCTAAGACTAGCGGGAACGATGAGCAGTTCTTC. This encodes CASSLVPKTSGNDEQFF. The whole variable domain, filled in from reference TRBV5-1 and TRBJ2-1, reads KAGVTQTPRYLIKTRGQQVTLSCSPISGHRSVSWYQQTPGQGLQFLFEYFSETQRNKGNFPGRFSGRQFSNSRSEMNVSTLELGDSALYLCASSLVPKTSGNDEQFFGPGTRLTVL.

The chain couples TRBV20-1 to TRBJ2-5, with 9 bases identical to TRBD2. With V trimmed by 1 base and J by 11 bases, 2 bases remained unmatched. The CDR3 sequence is 11 residues long. Per germline, CDR1 DFQATT and CDR2 SNEGSKA (reference sequence). Here the CDR3 reads CSARVLAGQYF. The CDR3 DNA follows: TGCAGTGCTAGAGTGCTAGCGGGGCAGTACTTC.

The chain carries TRBV15 and TRBJ2-5; no reliable D call. The CDR3 extends over 14 amino acids. The germline gives CDR1 LNHNV, CDR2 YYDKDF (reference sequence). Trimming took off 1 base at V and 5 bases at J, with 11 bases between the two ends. The CDR3 is CATSRGIYGETQYF. CDR3 DNA: TGTGCCACCAGCAGAGGTATTTACGGGGAGACCCAGTACTTC.

This clonotype was found a few times. This chain connects TRBV29-1 to TRBJ1-5; D gene unclear. The germline V gene encodes CDR1 SQVTM and CDR2 ANQGSEA. V lost 3 bases to trimming and J lost 4 bases, with 10 bases between them. This CDR3 spans 13 amino acids. The CDR3: CSVEAGHNQPQHF. CDR3 DNA: TGCAGCGTTGAGGCAGGCCATAATCAGCCCCAGCATTTT.

This clonotype was observed at least ten times. The chain recombines TRBV6-6 with TRBJ2-1, with D perhaps TRBD2 (6 bases). The CDR3 is 14 residues long. CDR1 is MNHNY, CDR2 SVGAGI, per germline (reference sequence). Trimming stripped 9 bases from V and 8 bases from J, with 20 bases between. This CDR3 is CASTVSTGGDEQFF. Here the CDR3 DNA reads TGTGCCAGTACCGTCTCCACTGGAGGGGATGAGCAGTTCTTC.

Remarks on this clonotype: This may be a read error: a much more frequent sequence differs by one nucleotide. The chain has TRBV3-1 and TRBJ2-1; 11 nucleotides line up with TRBD2. The CDR3 has 17 amino acids. V gave up 5 bases and J gave up 5 bases; unmatched junction bases: 11. Germline values: CDR1 LGHDT, CDR2 YNNKEL (reference sequence). CDR3 sequence: CASSSTSGSSRNNEQFF. The CDR3 DNA reads as TGTGCCAGCAGCTCCACTAGCGGGAGTTCTCGGAACAATGAGCAGTTCTTC.

At least ten counts were recorded for this clonotype. The chain uses TRBV5-1 and TRBJ1-1; D is unclear. V lost 0 bases and J 4 bases, leaving 7 bases between the germline ends. The CDR3 has 13 residues. The germline CDR1 and CDR2 sequences are SGHRS and YFSETQ. The CDR3 DNA reads TGCGCCAGCAGCTTGGACGGTGCCACTGAAGCTTTCTTT. Protein product: CASSLDGATEAFF.

A note on this clonotype: This could be a read error, since a much larger clone is one nucleotide away. CDR3 sequence (DNA): TGTGCCAGCAGCTTCTATTCCTTATACGAGCAGTTCTTC. The encoded protein is CASSFYSLYEQFF. V usage is TRBV5-5 and J usage is TRBJ2-1; D uncertain. The CDR3 covers 13 residues. Trimming took off 2 bases at V and 10 bases at J, with 13 bases between the two ends. The germline CDR1 and CDR2 sequences are SGHKS and YYEKEE (reference sequence).

The V and J genes are TRBV15 and TRBJ1-5; D is perhaps TRBD1 (5 bases). The germline gives CDR1 LNHNV, CDR2 YYDKDF (reference sequence). The CDR3 totals 16 residues. V was pared by 5 bases and J by 0 bases, with 14 bases between. The CDR3 is CATSSREVYSNQPQHF. CDR3 nucleotide sequence: TGTGCCACCAGCTCCAGGGAGGTATATAGCAATCAGCCCCAGCATTTT. The complete variable domain, with remaining parts taken from reference TRBV15 and TRBJ1-5, reads DAMVIQNPRYQVTQFGKPVTLSCSQTLNHNVMYWYQQKSSQAPKLLFHYYDKDFNNEADTPDNFQSRRPNTSFCFLDIRSPGLGDTAMYLCATSSREVYSNQPQHFGDGTRLSIL.

In DNA, the CDR3 is TGTGCCAGCAAACTAGCGGGAGTGTACGAGCAGTACTTC. It is translated as CASKLAGVYEQYF. This sequence joins TRBV6-2 or TRBV6-3 and TRBJ2-7; TRBD2 matches 11 bases. This CDR3 spans 13 amino acids. The germline V gene has CDR1 MNHEY and CDR2 SVGEGT. V dropped 7 bases and J dropped 4; count of bases not matched to a gene: 3.

There are a few counts of this clonotype. The gene calls are TRBV2 and TRBJ2-1; D gene uncertain. Germline V gene sequence: CDR1 SNHLY, CDR2 FYNNEI. Trimming took 8 bases from V and 2 from J, leaving 16 bases between them. The CDR3 loop spans 15 amino acids. CDR3 amino acids: CASRDQPVTYNEQFF. The DNA of the CDR3 is TGTGCCAGCCGAGACCAGCCCGTCACCTACAATGAGCAGTTCTTC.

This clonotype was observed a handful of times. V is TRBV6-5 and J is TRBJ2-7, with 8 bases fitting TRBD1. With 2 bases clipped from V and 2 bases from J, the junction kept 2 bases outside the gene matches. The CDR3 spans 14 residues. The germline gives CDR1 MNHEY, CDR2 SVGAGI. Here the CDR3 reads CASSYVQGAYEQYF. CDR3 in DNA: TGTGCCAGCAGTTACGTACAGGGGGCCTACGAGCAGTACTTC.

This chain uses TRBV29-1 with TRBJ1-4, with D perhaps TRBD1 (6 bases). V was pared by 4 bases and J by 8 bases, with 17 bases between. In germline, CDR1 is SQVTM, CDR2 ANQGSEA. CDR3 length: 14 residues. CDR3 residues: CSVGLDRGIEKLFF. The CDR3, as DNA: TGCAGCGTTGGCTTGGACAGAGGAATCGAAAAACTGTTTTTT.

This clonotype was counted a few times. V is TRBV15 and J is TRBJ2-3; possible D gene TRBD2, 6 bases. The germline V and J ends were trimmed by 3 bases and 2 bases, with 6 bases remaining between them. The CDR3 is 13 amino acids. CDR1 LNHNV and CDR2 YYDKDF come from the germline V gene (reference sequence). CDR3 DNA sequence: TGTGCCACCAGCAGGGACTACACAGATACGCAGTATTTT. Translated, it gives CATSRDYTDTQYF.

The chain recombines TRBV6-2 or TRBV6-3 with TRBJ2-1; D perhaps matches TRBD2 (6 bases). The germline V gene has CDR1 MNHEY and CDR2 SVGEGT. The V end was cut by 7 bases, the J end by 8 bases, with 12 bases between. This CDR3 has 12 residues. Here the CDR3 DNA reads TGTGCCAGCACCCGGAGCGGGTATGAGCAGTTCTTC. Amino acid sequence: CASTRSGYEQFF.

This clonotype showed up just once. The chain is built from TRBV4-1 and TRBJ1-4; 8 nucleotides agree with TRBD1. The V gene's germline CDR1 is MGHRA and CDR2 YSYEKL. This CDR3 spans 16 amino acids. V lost 1 base and J lost 8; bases outside the gene matches: 9. As DNA, the CDR3 is TGCGCCAGCAGCCAAGGGCGCGGCAGGGGGCGGGAAAAACTGTTTTTT. This gives the protein CASSQGRGRGREKLFF.

This clonotype showed up many times. One junction end disagrees with the germline gene, perhaps due to a read error. CDR3 loop: CASSQGFQETQYF. Here the CDR3 DNA reads TGTGCCAGCAGCCAAGGGTTTCAAGAGACCCAGTACTTC. The rearrangement joins TRBV4-1 to TRBJ2-5; no definite D call. This CDR3 contains 13 residues. Per germline, CDR1 MGHRA and CDR2 YSYEKL.

This clonotype occurred a few times. The CDR3 DNA follows: TGTGCCAGCAGTCACCCGGGACGGATCTATGGCTACACCTTC. Translation: CASSHPGRIYGYTF. The chain recombines TRBV7-7 with TRBJ1-2, with D possibly matching TRBD1 (5 bases). Per the germline V gene, CDR1 is SSHAT and CDR2 is FNYEAQ (reference sequence). This CDR3 is built from 14 residues. V was clipped by 6 bases and J by 4 bases, with 15 bases between them.

This clonotype was detected only a few times. This chain connects TRBV4-2 to TRBJ2-1, with 8 bases lining up with TRBD1. Germline V CDR1 and CDR2: LGHNA, YNFKEQ. This CDR3 is built from 16 residues. J gave up 3 bases and V 3 bases, and 7 bases lay outside the gene matches. The CDR3 loop is CASSQIDRGGYNEQFF. CDR3 DNA sequence: TGTGCCAGCAGCCAGATCGACAGGGGAGGCTACAATGAGCAGTTCTTC.

This clonotype has a handful of counts. The CDR3 loop reads CSAGPGTDTQYF. CDR3 DNA: TGCAGTGCTGGCCCGGGGACAGATACGCAGTATTTT. The rearrangement uses TRBV20-1 and TRBJ2-3, with a possible D match to TRBD2 (5 bases). This CDR3 is built from 12 residues. CDR1 DFQATT and CDR2 SNEGSKA come from the germline V gene (reference sequence). The germline V and J ends were trimmed by 5 bases and 3 bases, with 9 bases remaining between them.

The chain uses TRBV10-3 and TRBJ2-3, with D maybe TRBD1 (5 bases). The V gene lost 4 bases and the J gene lost 7 bases, with 15 bases spanning the gap. The germline V gene has CDR1 ENHRY and CDR2 SYGVKD. The CDR3 extends over 14 amino acids. CDR3 sequence reads: CAISGRQPGNTQYF. In DNA, the CDR3 is TGTGCCATCAGTGGTAGACAGCCTGGGAATACGCAGTATTTT.

The chain couples TRBV20-1 to TRBJ2-3; 8 positions agree with TRBD2. CDR3 length equals 15 residues. The junction had 6 bases not matched to a gene; V was cut back by 3 bases and J by 1 base. Germline V gene lookup returns CDR1 DFQATT and CDR2 SNEGSKA (reference sequence). CDR3 DNA sequence: TGCAGTGCTAGCCGAGCGGGGGCGGGCACAGATACGCAGTATTTT. Translated: CSASRAGAGTDTQYF.

This clonotype was seen more than once but under ten times. The chain carries TRBV2 and TRBJ1-2, with D possibly matching TRBD1 (6 bases). The CDR3 has 13 residues. With 6 bases removed from V and 4 bases from J, the gap between germline ends came to 12 bases. Germline V gene data show CDR1 as SNHLY and CDR2 as FYNNEI. The CDR3 DNA follows: TGTGCCAGCAGACAGGGAGAAAGCTATGGCTACACCTTC. Protein product: CASRQGESYGYTF.

The gene calls are TRBV24-1 and TRBJ2-1; 8 bases line up with TRBD1. CDR3 size: 14 residues. Germline V gives CDR1 KGHDR, CDR2 SFDVKD. V gave up 0 bases and J gave up 10 bases; unmatched junction bases: 4. CDR3 nucleotides: TGTGCCACCAGTGATTTGGCGGACAGGGACGAGCAGTTCTTC. This encodes CATSDLADRDEQFF.

V gene TRBV5-1 combines with J gene TRBJ2-7; TRBD1 matches at 7 bases. V lost 2 bases, J lost 0 bases, and 5 bases stayed unmatched. Germline V CDR1 and CDR2: SGHRS, YFSETQ. The CDR3 spans 15 residues. Here the CDR3 reads CASSFNRGDSYEQYF. CDR3 coding DNA: TGCGCCAGCAGCTTTAACAGGGGCGACTCCTACGAGCAGTACTTC.